The present T cell receptor (beta chain) was sequenced within a study of blood T cell repertoires in COVID-19. Looking at the study overall: COVID-19 samples, acute and convalescent, were from the United States, Italy and Spain. Sources were T cells, B-cell-depleted T cells, or PBMCs; the material itself was cDNA or gDNA.

Profiled with immunoSEQ multiplex PCR; TCRdb holds only in-frame clones, not every one. Of fewer than 250,000 clones listed, around 90% are singletons. The CDR3 runs to 11 residues. The ends were cut back, 7 bases at V and 4 bases at J, with 7 bases in the middle. CDR1 is MNHEY and CDR2 is SVGAGI in the germline V gene. This study enrolled people aged about 18 to 100 from 20 to 25 US geographic areas. Membership in each cohort depended on participant-reported clinical history. The chain recombines TRBV6-5 with TRBJ1-2; no clear D gene. Sequencing was carried out using PBMCs or T cells enriched from blood (not recorded which). The source is a man younger than 45 who had been exposed to COVID-19. The CDR3 here is CASKTSYGYTF. DNA for the CDR3: TGTGCCAGCAAAACTTCCTATGGCTACACCTTC.